This T cell receptor (beta chain) came from a study of T cell repertoires in cytomegalovirus infection. This clonotype was seen a few times. In TCRdb, the reads were re-called with MiXCR into one record per CDR3 protein. The table includes around 530,000 distinct CDR3 sequences, around 27% detected once. CDR3 length: 16 residues. V lost 4 bases to trimming and J lost 5 bases; unmatched junction nucleotides: 9. The germline gives CDR1 LGHNA, CDR2 YSLEER. The sequenced sample consisted of PBMCs. The sequence derives from a human donor in good health (CMV status not recorded). Some clones in this sample may be carry-over from other donors' samples. V is TRBV4-3 and J is TRBJ2-1, with 9 positions matching TRBD2. The CDR3 DNA reads TGCGCCAGCAGCCGAGAAATAGCGGGAGTGGACAATGAGCAGTTCTTC. As protein: CASSREIAGVDNEQFF.